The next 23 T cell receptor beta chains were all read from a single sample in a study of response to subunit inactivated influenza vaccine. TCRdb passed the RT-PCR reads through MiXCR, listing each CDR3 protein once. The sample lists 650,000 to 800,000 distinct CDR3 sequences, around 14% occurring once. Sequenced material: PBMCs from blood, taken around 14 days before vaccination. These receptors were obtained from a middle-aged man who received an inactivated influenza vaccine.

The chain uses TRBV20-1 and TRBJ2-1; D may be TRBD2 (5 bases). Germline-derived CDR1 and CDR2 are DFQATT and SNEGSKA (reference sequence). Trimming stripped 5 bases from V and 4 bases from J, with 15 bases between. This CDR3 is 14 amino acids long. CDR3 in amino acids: CSAPTTGAYNEQFF. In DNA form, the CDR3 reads TGCAGTGCTCCGACTACCGGAGCTTACAATGAGCAGTTCTTC.

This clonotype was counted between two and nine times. CDR3 sequence reads: CASSYFQGNGYTF. Written as DNA, the CDR3 is TGTGCCAGCAGTTACTTCCAGGGGAATGGCTACACCTTC. This chain uses TRBV6-5 with TRBJ1-2; D might be TRBD1 (6 bases). This CDR3 has 13 amino acids. The V gene lost 1 base and the J gene lost 6 bases, with 9 bases spanning the gap. Germline CDR1 is MNHEY and CDR2 is SVGAGI.

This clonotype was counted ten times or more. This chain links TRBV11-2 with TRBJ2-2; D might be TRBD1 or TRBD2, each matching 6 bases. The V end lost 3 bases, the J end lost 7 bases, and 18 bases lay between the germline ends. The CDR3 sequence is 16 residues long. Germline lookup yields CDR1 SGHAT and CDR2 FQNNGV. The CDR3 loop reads CASSLNTPGGGGELFF. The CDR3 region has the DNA TGTGCCAGCAGCTTGAACACCCCCGGAGGGGGCGGGGAGCTGTTTTTT. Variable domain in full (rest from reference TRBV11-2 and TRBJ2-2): EAGVAQSPRYKIIEKRQSVAFWCNPISGHATLYWYQQILGQGPKLLIQFQNNGVVDDSQLPKDRFSAERLKGVDSTLKIQPAKLEDSAVYLCASSLNTPGGGGELFFGEGSRLTVL.

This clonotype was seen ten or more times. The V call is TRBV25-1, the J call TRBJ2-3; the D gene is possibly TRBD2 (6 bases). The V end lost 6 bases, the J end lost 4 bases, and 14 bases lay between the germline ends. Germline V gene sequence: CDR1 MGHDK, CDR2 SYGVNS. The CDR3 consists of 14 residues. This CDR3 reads CASSEPRGSDTQYF. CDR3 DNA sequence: TGTGCCAGCAGCGAACCCCGGGGGTCAGATACGCAGTATTTT.

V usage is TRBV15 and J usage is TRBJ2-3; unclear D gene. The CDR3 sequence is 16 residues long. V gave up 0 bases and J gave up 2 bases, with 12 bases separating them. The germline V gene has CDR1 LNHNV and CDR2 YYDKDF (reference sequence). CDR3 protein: CATSRDKGTTTDTQYF. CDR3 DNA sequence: TGTGCCACCAGCAGAGATAAGGGAACCACCACAGATACGCAGTATTTT.

This CDR3 is CASSYSSWGTRGKLFF. DNA for the CDR3: TGTGCCAGCAGTTACTCGAGCTGGGGAACAAGGGGAAAACTGTTTTTT. V usage is TRBV6-5 and J usage is TRBJ1-4; perhaps TRBD1 as D (5 bases). Germline V CDR1 and CDR2: MNHEY, SVGAGI. The CDR3 totals 16 residues. The V end was cut by 0 bases, the J end by 10 bases, with 18 bases between.

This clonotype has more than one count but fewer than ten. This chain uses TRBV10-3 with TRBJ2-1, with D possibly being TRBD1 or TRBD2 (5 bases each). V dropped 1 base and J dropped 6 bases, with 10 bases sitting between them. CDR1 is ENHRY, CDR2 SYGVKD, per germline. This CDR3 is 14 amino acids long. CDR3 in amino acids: CAISELGPPNEQFF. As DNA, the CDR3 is TGTGCCATCAGTGAGTTGGGACCACCCAATGAGCAGTTCTTC.

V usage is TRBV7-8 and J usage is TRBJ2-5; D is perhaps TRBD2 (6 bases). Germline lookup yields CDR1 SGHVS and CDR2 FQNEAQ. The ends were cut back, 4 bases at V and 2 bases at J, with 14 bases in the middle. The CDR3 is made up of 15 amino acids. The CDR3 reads CASSWLGGGQETQYF. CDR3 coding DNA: TGTGCCAGCAGCTGGCTGGGTGGGGGGCAAGAGACCCAGTACTTC.

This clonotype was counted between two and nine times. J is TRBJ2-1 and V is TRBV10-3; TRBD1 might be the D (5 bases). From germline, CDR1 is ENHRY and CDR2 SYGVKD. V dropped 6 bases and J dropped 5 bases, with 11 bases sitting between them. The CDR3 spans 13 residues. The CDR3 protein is CAIRKQENNEQFF. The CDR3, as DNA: TGTGCCATCAGGAAACAGGAAAACAATGAGCAGTTCTTC.

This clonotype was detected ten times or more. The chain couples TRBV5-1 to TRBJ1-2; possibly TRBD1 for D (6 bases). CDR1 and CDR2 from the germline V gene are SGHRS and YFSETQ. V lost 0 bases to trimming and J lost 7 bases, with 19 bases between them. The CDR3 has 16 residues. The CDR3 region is CASSLAGAGSNLGYTF. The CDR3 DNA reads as TGCGCCAGCAGCTTGGCGGGGGCAGGGTCAAACCTTGGCTACACCTTC.

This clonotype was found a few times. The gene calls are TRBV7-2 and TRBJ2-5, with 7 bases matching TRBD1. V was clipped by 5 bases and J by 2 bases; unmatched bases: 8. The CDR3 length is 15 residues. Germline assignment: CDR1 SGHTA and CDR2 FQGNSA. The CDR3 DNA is TGTGCCAGCAGCCAGATGACAGGGCGTCAAGAGACCCAGTACTTC. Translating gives CASSQMTGRQETQYF. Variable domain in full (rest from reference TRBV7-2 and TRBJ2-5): GAGVSQSPSNKVTEKGKDVELRCDPISGHTALYWYRQSLGQGLEFLIYFQGNSAPDKSGLPSDRFSAERTGGSVSTLTIQRTQQEDSAVYLCASSQMTGRQETQYFGPGTRLLVL.

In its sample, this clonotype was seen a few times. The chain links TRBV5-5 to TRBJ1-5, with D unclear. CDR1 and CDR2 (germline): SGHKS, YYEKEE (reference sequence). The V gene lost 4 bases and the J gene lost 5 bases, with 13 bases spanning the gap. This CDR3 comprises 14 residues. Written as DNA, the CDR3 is TGTGCCAGCAGCGCCTCCGGCCCTCATCAGCCCCAGCATTTT. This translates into CASSASGPHQPQHF. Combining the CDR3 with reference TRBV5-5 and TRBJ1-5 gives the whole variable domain DAGVTQSPTHLIKTRGQQVTLRCSPISGHKSVSWYQQVLGQGPQFIFQYYEKEERGRGNFPDRFSARQFPNYSSELNVNALLLGDSALYLCASSASGPHQPQHFGDGTRLSIL.

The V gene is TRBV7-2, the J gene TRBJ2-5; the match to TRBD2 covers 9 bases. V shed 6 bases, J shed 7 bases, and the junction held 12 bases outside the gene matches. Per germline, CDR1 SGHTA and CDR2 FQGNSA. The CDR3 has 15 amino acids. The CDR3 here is CASSSRGPREGTQYF. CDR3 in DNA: TGTGCCAGCAGTTCAAGGGGACCGCGGGAGGGGACCCAGTACTTC.

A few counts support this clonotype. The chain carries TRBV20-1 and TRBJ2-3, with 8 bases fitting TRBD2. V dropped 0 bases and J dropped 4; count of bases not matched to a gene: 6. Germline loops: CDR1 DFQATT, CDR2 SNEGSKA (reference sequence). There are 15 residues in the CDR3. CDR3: CSARDGSGDSDTQYF. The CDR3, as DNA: TGCAGTGCTAGAGATGGTAGCGGGGACTCAGATACGCAGTATTTT.

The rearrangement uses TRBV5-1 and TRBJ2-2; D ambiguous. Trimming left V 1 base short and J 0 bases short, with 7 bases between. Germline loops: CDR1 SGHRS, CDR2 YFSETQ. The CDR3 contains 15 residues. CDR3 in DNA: TGCGCCAGCAGCTTGAGGGTGCCGAACACCGGGGAGCTGTTTTTT. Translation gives CASSLRVPNTGELFF.

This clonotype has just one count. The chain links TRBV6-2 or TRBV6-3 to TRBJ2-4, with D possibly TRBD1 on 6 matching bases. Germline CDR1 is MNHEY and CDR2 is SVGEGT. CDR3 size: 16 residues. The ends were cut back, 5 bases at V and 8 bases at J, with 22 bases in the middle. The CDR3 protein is CASSTGTSLKMDIQYF. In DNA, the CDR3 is TGTGCCAGCAGTACTGGGACAAGCCTGAAAATGGACATTCAGTACTTC.

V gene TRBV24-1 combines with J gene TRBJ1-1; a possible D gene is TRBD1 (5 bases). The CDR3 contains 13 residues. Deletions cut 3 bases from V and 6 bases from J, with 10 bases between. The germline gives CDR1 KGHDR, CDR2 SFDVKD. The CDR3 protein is CATSDPGFAEAFF. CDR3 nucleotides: TGTGCCACCAGTGATCCAGGGTTCGCTGAAGCTTTCTTT.

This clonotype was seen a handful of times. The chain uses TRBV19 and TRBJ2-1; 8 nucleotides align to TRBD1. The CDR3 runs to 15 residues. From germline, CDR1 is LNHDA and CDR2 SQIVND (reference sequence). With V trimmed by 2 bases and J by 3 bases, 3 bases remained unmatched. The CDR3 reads CASSIQGAHYNEQFF. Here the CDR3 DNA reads TGTGCCAGTAGTATACAGGGGGCCCACTACAATGAGCAGTTCTTC. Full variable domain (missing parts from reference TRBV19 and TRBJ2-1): DGGITQSPKYLFRKEGQNVTLSCEQNLNHDAMYWYRQDPGQGLRLIYYSQIVNDFQKGDIAEGYSVSREKKESFPLTVTSAQKNPTAFYLCASSIQGAHYNEQFFGPGTRLTVL.

The CDR3 here is CASSLGGTGTQYF. DNA for the CDR3: TGTGCCAGCAGTTTAGGGGGGACGGGAACCCAGTACTTC. The chain joins TRBV12-3 or TRBV12-4 to TRBJ2-5; D assignment may be TRBD1 or TRBD2 (5 bases each). Trimming left V 1 base short and J 8 bases short, with 11 bases between. This CDR3 is built from 13 residues.

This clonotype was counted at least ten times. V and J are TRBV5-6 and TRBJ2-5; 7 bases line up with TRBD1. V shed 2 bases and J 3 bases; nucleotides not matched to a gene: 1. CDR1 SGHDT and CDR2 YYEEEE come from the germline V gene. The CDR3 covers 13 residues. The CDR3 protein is CASSFGTEETQYF. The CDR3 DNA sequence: TGTGCCAGCAGCTTCGGGACAGAAGAGACCCAGTACTTC.

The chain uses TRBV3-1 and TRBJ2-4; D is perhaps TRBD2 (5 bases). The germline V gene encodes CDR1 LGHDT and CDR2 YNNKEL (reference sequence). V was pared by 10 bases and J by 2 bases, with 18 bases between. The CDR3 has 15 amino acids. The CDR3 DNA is TGTGCCACGGCTTCCTCGAGGGTATCCAAAAACATTCAGTACTTC. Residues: CATASSRVSKNIQYF.

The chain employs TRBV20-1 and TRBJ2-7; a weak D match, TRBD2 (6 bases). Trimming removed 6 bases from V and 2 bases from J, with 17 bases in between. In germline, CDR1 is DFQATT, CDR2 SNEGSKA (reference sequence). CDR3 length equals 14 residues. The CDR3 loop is CSAPGGAGTYEQYF. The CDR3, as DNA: TGCAGTGCGCCCGGGGGAGCGGGCACCTACGAGCAGTACTTC.

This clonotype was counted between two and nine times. The CDR3 region has the DNA TGTGCCAGCAGCCTCGTAGCGGGAGCAGCAGATACGCAGTATTTT. It specifies CASSLVAGAADTQYF. The gene calls are TRBV7-9 and TRBJ2-3; TRBD2 matches at 9 bases. Germline values: CDR1 SEHNR, CDR2 FQNEAQ (reference sequence). The CDR3 runs 15 residues. V lost 5 bases, J lost 4 bases, and 7 bases stayed unmatched. The entire variable domain, with the rest obtained from reference TRBV7-9 and TRBJ2-3, is as follows: DTGVSQNPRHKITKRGQNVTFRCDPISEHNRLYWYRQTLGQGPEFLTYFQNEAQLEKSRLLSDRFSAERPKGSFSTLEIQRTEQGDSAMYLCASSLVAGAADTQYFGPGTRLTVL.